The TCR beta chain described here comes from a study of blood T cell repertoires in COVID-19. Study-level information: Sources were T cells, B-cell-depleted T cells, or PBMCs; the material itself was cDNA or gDNA.

Grouping used clinical history reported by participants in a survey and questionnaire. The study recruited exposed participants who had met a COVID-19 case within 2 weeks before entry. The assay was immunoSEQ multiplex PCR, and TCRdb's table has in-frame clones only and misses some. The sample carries more than 150,000 clones, 80% recorded once. Germline-derived CDR1 and CDR2 are MNHNY and SVGAGI (reference sequence). V lost 8 bases, J lost 0 bases, and 5 bases lay in between. CDR3 size: 13 residues. The receptor comes from a man aged 60 to 75 who had been exposed to COVID-19. The gene calls are TRBV6-6 and TRBJ1-6; D unresolved. Input material: PBMCs or T cells enriched from blood (not recorded which). CDR3 sequence reads: CASGSSYNSPLHF. CDR3 nucleotides: TGTGCCAGCGGTAGCTCCTATAATTCACCCCTCCACTTT.